The sequence of this TCR beta chain was determined in a study of response to subunit inactivated influenza vaccine. General study findings and limits: With each seasonal influenza vaccination, the authors suggested, few new T cells are recruited.

On this clonotype: Its specificity is not known.

A single record per CDR3 protein comes from TCRdb applying MiXCR to the RT-PCR reads. Of under 850,000 distinct CDR3 sequences in the sample, approximately 18% are singletons; the top ten hold about 11%. The sequenced sample was PBMCs from blood, obtained about 5 days after vaccination. The receptor's source is a man in his forties or fifties who received an inactivated influenza vaccine.

CDR3 in amino acids: CASSYGQGEVSGTQYF. The CDR3 DNA reads TGTGCCAGCAGTTACGGACAGGGTGAGGTATCGGGTACGCAGTATTTT. The chain recombines TRBV12-3 or TRBV12-4 with TRBJ2-3; 8 nucleotides line up with TRBD1. The trim removed 4 bases at V and 8 bases at J, leaving 14 bases unmatched. There are 16 residues in the CDR3.